These 28 T cell receptor beta chains were all obtained from the same sample, sequenced in a study of T cells in Graves' hyperthyroidism and ophthalmopathy. There were TCR beta CDR3 regions amplified from RNA transcripts. During a first-round RT-PCR of the TCR CDR3, the HTBI primer set was used. One entry per CDR3 protein results from TCRdb running MiXCR on the multiplex PCR reads. The sample carries almost 500,000 distinct CDR3 sequences, under 25% recorded once. Material: blood. These receptor sequences come from a woman aged 70-85 years with Graves' ophthalmopathy.

This clonotype has a count of ten or more. The rearrangement uses TRBV7-6 and TRBJ2-2; perhaps TRBD1 as D (6 bases). The CDR3 covers 15 residues. The ends were cut back, 4 bases at V and 7 bases at J, with 16 bases in the middle. Germline assignment: CDR1 SGHVS and CDR2 FNYEAQ. The CDR3, as DNA: TGTGCCAGCAGCTACACTACAGGGTTGATCGGGGAGCTGTTTTTT. This translates into CASSYTTGLIGELFF.

The chain joins TRBV19 to TRBJ2-7, with D unclear. Germline V gene data show CDR1 as LNHDA and CDR2 as SQIVND (reference sequence). The CDR3 is made up of 15 amino acids. The V and J ends lost 3 bases and 1 base respectively, with 13 bases between them. CDR3 bases: TGTGCCAGTAGTATCCGGGCTTGGGGTTCCTACGAGCAGTACTTC. Its translation: CASSIRAWGSYEQYF.

V is TRBV24-1 and J is TRBJ2-2; 9 nucleotides agree with TRBD1. The CDR3 length is 13 residues. The junction had 3 bases not matched to a gene; V was cut back by 10 bases and J by 4 bases. CDR1 KGHDR and CDR2 SFDVKD come from the germline V gene. CDR3 sequence reads: CATGQGGTGELFF. In nucleotides, the CDR3 is TGTGCCACGGGACAGGGAGGCACCGGGGAGCTGTTTTTT.

The sample holds a few counts of this clonotype. V gene TRBV2 combines with J gene TRBJ2-5, with TRBD2 identical over 10 bases. The J segment lost 2 bases and the V segment lost 6 bases, leaving 6 bases of the junction unmatched. This CDR3 contains 15 residues. Looked up from germline, CDR1 is SNHLY and CDR2 is FYNNEI. CDR3 sequence reads: CASRGTSADQETQYF. The CDR3 DNA is TGTGCCAGCAGAGGGACTAGCGCCGATCAAGAGACCCAGTACTTC.

This clonotype was picked up a small number of times. V gene TRBV6-1 combines with J gene TRBJ2-7; the D gene is possibly TRBD1 (6 bases). The germline CDR1 and CDR2 sequences are MNHNS and SASEGT. Trimming took 6 bases from V and 4 from J, leaving 10 bases between them. The CDR3 length is 12 residues. The CDR3: CASSVTGYEQYF. CDR3 DNA sequence: TGTGCCAGCAGCGTCACAGGGTACGAGCAGTACTTC.

This clonotype was picked up many times. This rearrangement joins TRBV30 to TRBJ1-1, with 9 nucleotides matching TRBD1. Germline V CDR1 and CDR2: GTSNPN, SVGIG (reference sequence). Trimming removed 4 bases from V and 1 base from J; junction bases left unmatched: 7. This CDR3 has 15 residues. The DNA of the CDR3 is TGTGCCTGGAAGGGGGACAGGGTAGCGAACACTGAAGCTTTCTTT. Protein sequence: CAWKGDRVANTEAFF.

This clonotype came up many times. V is TRBV30 and J is TRBJ2-7; D assignment may be TRBD1 or TRBD2 (6 bases each). Germline loops: CDR1 GTSNPN, CDR2 SVGIG (reference sequence). Trimming stripped 0 bases from V and 4 bases from J, with 19 bases between. This CDR3 contains 16 residues. DNA of the CDR3: TGTGCCTGGAGTGTACGAAAGTGGGGGGCTTCTTACGAGCAGTACTTC. This gives the protein CAWSVRKWGASYEQYF.

This clonotype came up many times. CDR3 sequence (DNA): TGTGCCAGCAGTGGACTGAGATTGAGAGGGACTGAAGCTTTCTTT. It is translated as CASSGLRLRGTEAFF. The rearrangement links TRBV2 to TRBJ1-1; D is unresolved. CDR3 size: 15 residues. Looked up from germline, CDR1 is SNHLY and CDR2 is FYNNEI. Trimming removed 4 bases from V and 5 bases from J, with 17 bases in between. Variable domain in full (rest from reference TRBV2 and TRBJ1-1): EPEVTQTPSHQVTQMGQEVILRCVPISNHLYFYWYRQILGQKVEFLVSFYNNEISEKSEIFDDQFSVERPDGSNFTLKIRSTKLEDSAMYFCASSGLRLRGTEAFFGQGTRLTVV.

The gene calls are TRBV7-9 and TRBJ2-4; D uncertain. Germline CDR1 is SEHNR and CDR2 is FQNEAQ (reference sequence). Trimming stripped 5 bases from V and 2 bases from J, with 13 bases between. The CDR3 is 15 residues long. The CDR3 nucleotides are TGTGCCAGCAGCGCCCACGGCGATCCCAAAAACATTCAGTACTTC. This translates into CASSAHGDPKNIQYF.

This clonotype has a count of ten or more. This chain connects TRBV28 to TRBJ2-7; D remains unclear. CDR1 is MDHEN, CDR2 SYDVKM, per germline. CDR3 length: 14 amino acids. V lost 6 bases and J 0 bases, leaving 12 bases between the germline ends. In nucleotides, the CDR3 is TGTGCCAGCAGAGAACGACGCAGCTCCTACGAGCAGTACTTC. Amino acids: CASRERRSSYEQYF. The full variable domain, completed using reference TRBV28 and TRBJ2-7, is DVKVTQSSRYLVKRTGEKVFLECVQDMDHENMFWYRQDPGLGLRLIYFSYDVKMKEKGDIPEGYSVSREKKERFSLILESASTNQTSMYLCASRERRSSYEQYFGPGTRLTVT.

The chain carries TRBV7-2 and TRBJ2-7; 12 bases are shared with TRBD2. After removal of 7 bases from V and 3 bases from J, the junction contained 4 bases not matched to a gene. This CDR3 spans 14 amino acids. Germline CDR1 and CDR2: SGHTA and FQGNSA. CDR3 sequence (DNA): TGTGCCAGCACCCAGGGACTAGCGGGCTACGAGCAGTACTTC. This gives the protein CASTQGLAGYEQYF.

This clonotype showed up many times. The chain is built from TRBV27 and TRBJ1-1; TRBD1 matches at 9 bases. There are 12 residues in the CDR3. CDR1 is MNHEY and CDR2 is SMNVEV in the germline V gene (reference sequence). The junction had 6 bases not matched to a gene; V was cut back by 6 bases and J by 10 bases. CDR3 DNA sequence: TGTGCCAGCAGCGACAGGGGGGTTGTAGCTTTCTTT. This translates into CASSDRGVVAFF.

This clonotype was observed a handful of times. This chain uses TRBV7-2 with TRBJ2-7; D gene uncertain. The germline V gene encodes CDR1 SGHTA and CDR2 FQGNSA. The V gene lost 5 bases and the J gene lost 3 bases, with 17 bases spanning the gap. This CDR3 comprises 15 residues. The CDR3 coding sequence is TGTGCCAGCAGCCCGATTCCTGGGTTGAGCTACGAGCAGTACTTC. It yields the protein CASSPIPGLSYEQYF.

This clonotype showed up just a few times. The chain employs TRBV7-9 and TRBJ2-3; 8 nucleotides line up with TRBD2. CDR1 SEHNR and CDR2 FQNEAQ come from the germline V gene (reference sequence). The length of the CDR3 is 14 residues. Trimming cost V 11 bases and J 4 bases; bases outside gene matches: 11. This CDR3 reads CAASGSGSPDTQYF. CDR3 sequence (DNA): TGTGCCGCTTCCGGCAGCGGGAGCCCAGATACGCAGTATTTT.

This clonotype was seen at least ten times. This chain uses TRBV11-2 with TRBJ2-1; no reliable D call. Germline V gene sequence: CDR1 SGHAT, CDR2 FQNNGV. The CDR3 is made up of 13 amino acids. The germline V and J ends were trimmed by 4 bases and 6 bases, with 10 bases remaining between them. The CDR3, as DNA: TGTGCCAGCAGCTCCGAACCAGGCAATGAGCAGTTCTTC. Its protein product is CASSSEPGNEQFF.

In this sample, this clonotype turned up many times. The rearrangement links TRBV28 to TRBJ1-1, with unresolved D. V lost 3 bases, J lost 4 bases, and 9 bases lay in between. Looked up from germline, CDR1 is MDHEN and CDR2 is SYDVKM. The CDR3 is 13 amino acids. In DNA, the CDR3 is TGTGCCAGCAGTTTCCCCTCCACCACTGAAGCTTTCTTT. Protein: CASSFPSTTEAFF.

The chain recombines TRBV12-3 or TRBV12-4 with TRBJ2-7; TRBD1 is a possible D gene (5 bases). This CDR3 comprises 15 residues. Trimming left V 3 bases short and J 3 bases short, with 15 bases between. CDR3 amino acids: CASSFTAGSHYEQYF. The CDR3 DNA sequence: TGTGCCAGCAGTTTTACGGCAGGGTCCCACTACGAGCAGTACTTC.

The chain is built from TRBV19 and TRBJ2-1; D is perhaps TRBD2 (5 bases). V shed 3 bases and J shed 5 bases, with 8 bases lying between them. The CDR3 totals 13 residues. Germline CDR1 reads LNHDA; CDR2 reads SQIVND (reference sequence). CDR3 DNA sequence: TGTGCCAGTAGTATCCCCGGGAACAATGAGCAGTTCTTC. The encoded protein is CASSIPGNNEQFF.

The V and J genes are TRBV19 and TRBJ1-5; 11 positions match TRBD1. Germline V CDR1 and CDR2: LNHDA, SQIVND (reference sequence). The J segment lost 4 bases and the V segment lost 6 bases, leaving 5 bases of the junction unmatched. The CDR3 totals 15 residues. The DNA of the CDR3 is TGTGCCAGTAGAACCCGGGACAGGGGGAATCAGCCCCAGCATTTT. Amino acid sequence: CASRTRDRGNQPQHF.

This clonotype has more than one count but fewer than ten. V gene TRBV12-5 combines with J gene TRBJ2-7; 8 bases match TRBD1. Germline loops: CDR1 LGHNT, CDR2 FRNRAP. This CDR3 has 15 residues. V lost 6 bases and J lost 5; bases outside the gene matches: 12. CDR3 coding DNA: TGTGCTAGTGGATCCCGCCAGGGGGCGGGAAACGAGCAGTACTTC. This codes for CASGSRQGAGNEQYF.

DNA of the CDR3: TGTGCCAGCTCACCACGGACAACGTCCTACAATGAGCAGTTCTTC. It codes for CASSPRTTSYNEQFF. The rearrangement uses TRBV18 and TRBJ2-1; tentative D call: TRBD1 (5 bases). V dropped 1 base and J dropped 1 base, with 8 bases sitting between them. The CDR3 is 15 amino acids. Germline CDR1 and CDR2: KGHSH and LQKENI.

The chain uses TRBV12-3 or TRBV12-4 and TRBJ2-6; 9 bases are a match to TRBD1. The CDR3 loop spans 19 amino acids. Unmatched junction bases numbered 10, after V lost 2 bases and J lost 2 bases. CDR3 sequence reads: CASSLWGTGYSAGANVLTF. The DNA of the CDR3 is TGTGCCAGCAGTTTATGGGGGACAGGGTATTCCGCTGGGGCCAACGTCCTGACTTTC.

The chain employs TRBV20-1 and TRBJ2-5; 12 bases agree with TRBD2. Looked up from germline, CDR1 is DFQATT and CDR2 is SNEGSKA (reference sequence). The ends lost 6 bases at V and 5 bases at J; junction bases unmatched: 13. This CDR3 is built from 16 residues. CDR3 amino acids: CSAPWASGRAVETQYF. The CDR3, as DNA: TGCAGTGCCCCTTGGGCTAGCGGGAGGGCCGTGGAGACCCAGTACTTC.

The rearrangement joins TRBV5-6 to TRBJ1-5; D perhaps matches TRBD1 (5 bases). Germline-derived CDR1 and CDR2 are SGHDT and YYEEEE. Trimming left V 4 bases short and J 6 bases short, with 17 bases between. The CDR3 has 15 residues. The CDR3 sequence: CASSQRGGDGQPQHF. CDR3 nucleotides: TGTGCCAGCAGCCAGCGGGGGGGAGACGGTCAGCCCCAGCATTTT.

This clonotype turned up a few times. The rearrangement joins TRBV24-1 to TRBJ2-5; D remains unclear. Per the germline V gene, CDR1 is KGHDR and CDR2 is SFDVKD. The V and J ends lost 6 bases and 0 bases respectively, with 7 bases between them. CDR3 length equals 13 residues. The CDR3 loop is CATSKGYQETQYF. The DNA for the CDR3 is TGTGCCACCAGTAAAGGGTACCAAGAGACCCAGTACTTC.

This clonotype was counted between two and nine times. The chain links TRBV30 to TRBJ1-2; 11 bases are a match to TRBD1. The V gene's germline CDR1 is GTSNPN and CDR2 SVGIG (reference sequence). CDR3 length equals 12 residues. V was pared by 5 bases and J by 7 bases, with 3 bases of the junction left unmatched. CDR3: CAWGQGAFGYTF. The CDR3 DNA is TGTGCCTGGGGACAGGGGGCTTTTGGCTACACCTTC.

This clonotype was counted between two and nine times. V gene TRBV6-1 combines with J gene TRBJ1-2; no reliable D call. CDR1 and CDR2 from the germline V gene are MNHNS and SASEGT. This CDR3 contains 12 residues. Trimming removed 8 bases from V and 4 bases from J, with 11 bases in between. CDR3 coding DNA: TGTGCCAGCGGCTTACAGCTCTATGGCTACACCTTC. Translated, it gives CASGLQLYGYTF.

This clonotype was seen only a few times. This rearrangement joins TRBV6-1 to TRBJ2-5; TRBD2 aligns across 11 bases. Germline values: CDR1 MNHNS, CDR2 SASEGT. The trim removed 6 bases at V and 2 bases at J, leaving 8 bases unmatched. The CDR3 consists of 16 residues. CDR3 coding DNA: TGTGCCAGCAGATCCCATAGCGGGAGGGGACAAGAGACCCAGTACTTC. It codes for CASRSHSGRGQETQYF.